This is a list of T cell receptor beta chains from one sample in a study of shared clonotypes between healthy human individuals. Method: immunoSEQ multiplex PCR; TCRdb's copy keeps in-frame clones and lacks some. The repertoire has about 2.5 million clones, approximately 90% of them found once; the top ten carry around 0.35%. Specimen: naive CD4+ T cells from PBMCs. All receptors come from a man between 18 and 29 years old in good health. Some clones in this sample may be carry-over from other donors' samples. Each CDR3 is given with its conserved first and last residue. D genes are given only for firm matches. Some rows have no size entry. The others give once, few or many, or a class for an expanded clone.

NA	TRBV28	NA	TRBJ1-2	13	TGTGCCAGCAGCTCCGACGGGGGATATGGCTACACCTTC	CASSSDGGYGYTF
once	TRBV9	NA	TRBJ1-1	14	TGTGCCAGCAGCGTAGATGTCGGGGGGACTGAAGCTTTCTTT	CASSVDVGGTEAFF
NA	TRBV5-1	NA	TRBJ1-1	14	TGCGCCAGCAGCTTGGAGGGAACGAACACTGAAGCTTTCTTT	CASSLEGTNTEAFF
NA	TRBV18	NA	TRBJ2-5	15	TGTGCCAGCTCATCCACCGGACGGATCCAAGAGACCCAGTACTTC	CASSSTGRIQETQYF
few	TRBV19	NA	TRBJ1-2	12	TGTGCCAGTAGTGGTCAGGGGTATGGCTACACCTTC	CASSGQGYGYTF
NA	TRBV5-1	TRBD1	TRBJ2-5	14	TGCGCCAGCAGCGGGACAGGGACCGGGGAGACCCAGTACTTC	CASSGTGTGETQYF
NA	TRBV7-6	TRBD1	TRBJ2-1	14	TGTGCCAGCAGCTTTGGGGACAGGGTGGGTGAGCAGTTCTTC	CASSFGDRVGEQFF
NA	TRBV20-1	NA	TRBJ2-7	11	TGCAGTGCTAGGGGGATCGGCGAGCAGTACTTC	CSARGIGEQYF
NA	TRBV6-5	NA	TRBJ2-7	13	TGTGCCAGCAGATCAGATTCGACTAGTAAGCAGTACTTC	CASRSDSTSKQYF
NA	TRBV6-1	NA	TRBJ1-2	15	TGTGCCAGCAGTGCGCGGGGAACAGCTAACTATGGCTACACCTTC	CASSARGTANYGYTF
NA	TRBV19	NA	TRBJ2-6	18	TGTGCCAGTAGAACCTATTTCAACAGGGCCGGTGGGGCCAACGTCCTGACTTTC	CASRTYFNRAGGANVLTF
NA	TRBV2	NA	TRBJ2-5	12	TGTGCCAGCAGTATACGGCAAGAGACCCAGTACTTC	CASSIRQETQYF
NA	TRBV7-3	NA	TRBJ2-3	14	TGTGCCAGCAGCTGGGGCTATAGCACAGATACGCAGTATTTT	CASSWGYSTDTQYF
NA	TRBV27	TRBD1	TRBJ1-4	15	TGTGCCAGCAGTTTAACCGGGACAGGGAACGAAAAACTGTTTTTT	CASSLTGTGNEKLFF
few	TRBV7-3	NA	TRBJ1-2	13	TGTGCCAGCAGCTTAGGGCCCCCGGGACAAGTCACCTTC	CASSLGPPGQVTF
NA	TRBV27	NA	TRBJ1-5	18	TGTGCCAGCAGTTCCGCCGGTGGGGGGATTTTTCGCAATCAGCCCCAGCATTTT	CASSSAGGGIFRNQPQHF
NA	TRBV5-6	TRBD1	TRBJ2-7	14	TGTGCCAGCAGCTGGGACAGGGGAACCGACGAGCAGTACTTC	CASSWDRGTDEQYF
NA	TRBV29-1	NA	TRBJ1-1	14	TGCAGCGTTGAAATTACCCGAGGGCCCACTGAAGCTTTCTTT	CSVEITRGPTEAFF